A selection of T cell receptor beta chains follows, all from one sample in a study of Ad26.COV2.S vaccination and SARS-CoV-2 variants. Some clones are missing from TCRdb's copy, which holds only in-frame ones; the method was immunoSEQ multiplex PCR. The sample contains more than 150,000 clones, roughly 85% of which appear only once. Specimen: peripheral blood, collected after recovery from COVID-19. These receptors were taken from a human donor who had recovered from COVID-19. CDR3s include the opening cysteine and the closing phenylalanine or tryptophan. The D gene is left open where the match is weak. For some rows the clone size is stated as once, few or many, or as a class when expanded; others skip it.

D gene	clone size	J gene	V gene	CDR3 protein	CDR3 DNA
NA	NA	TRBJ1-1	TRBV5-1	CASSLPTGNTEAFF	TGCGCCAGCAGCTTACCTACAGGGAACACTGAAGCTTTCTTT
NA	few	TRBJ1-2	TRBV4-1	CASSQESNYGYTF	TGCGCCAGCAGCCAAGAAAGTAACTATGGCTACACCTTC
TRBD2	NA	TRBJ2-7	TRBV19	CASSIRGGRSFEQYF	TGTGCCAGTAGTATTCGGGGCGGGAGGTCCTTCGAGCAGTACTTC
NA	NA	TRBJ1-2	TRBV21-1	CASGPAGLNYGYTF	TGTGCCAGTGGGCCAGCCGGCCTTAACTATGGCTACACCTTC
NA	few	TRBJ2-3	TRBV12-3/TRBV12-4	CASSLRGTDTQYF	TGTGCCAGCAGTTTAAGGGGCACAGATACGCAGTATTTT
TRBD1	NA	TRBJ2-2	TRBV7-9	CASSLPRDRGLNTGELFF	TGTGCCAGCAGCTTACCGAGGGACAGGGGCCTCAACACCGGGGAGCTGTTTTTT
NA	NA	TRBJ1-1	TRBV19	CASSILRGHVGTEAFF	TGTGCCAGTAGTATATTACGGGGACACGTCGGCACTGAAGCTTTCTTT
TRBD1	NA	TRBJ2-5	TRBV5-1	CASSSGGAETQYF	TGCGCCAGCAGTTCAGGGGGCGCTGAGACCCAGTACTTC
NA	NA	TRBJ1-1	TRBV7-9	CASSAANRQVNTEAFF	TGTGCCAGCAGCGCCGCCAACAGACAGGTCAACACTGAAGCTTTCTTT
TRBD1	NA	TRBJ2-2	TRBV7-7	CASSPRDRGSGELFF	TGTGCCAGCAGCCCCCGGGACAGGGGGTCCGGGGAGCTGTTTTTT
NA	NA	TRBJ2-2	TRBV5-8	CASSYGGLVTGELFF	TGTGCCAGCAGCTATGGGGGGTTGGTCACCGGGGAGCTGTTTTTT
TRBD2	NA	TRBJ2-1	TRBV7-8	CASSLGGRASYNEQFF	TGTGCCAGCAGCCTAGGCGGGAGGGCCTCCTACAATGAGCAGTTCTTC
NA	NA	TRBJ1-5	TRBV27	CASAPLEGNQPQHF	TGTGCCAGCGCCCCACTGGAGGGAAATCAGCCCCAGCATTTT
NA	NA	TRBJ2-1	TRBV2	CASSVGRVQFF	TGTGCCAGCAGTGTGGGGCGGGTTCAGTTCTTC
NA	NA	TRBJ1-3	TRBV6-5	CASSRHGETGNTIYF	TGTGCCAGCAGTAGGCACGGGGAAACTGGAAACACCATATATTTT
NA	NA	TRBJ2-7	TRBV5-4	CASSLRENHEQYF	TGTGCCAGCAGCTTGCGGGAGAACCACGAGCAGTACTTC
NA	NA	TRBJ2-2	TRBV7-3	CASSLTWGENTGELFF	TGTGCCAGCAGCTTAACGTGGGGTGAGAACACCGGGGAGCTGTTTTTT
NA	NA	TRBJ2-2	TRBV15	CATSRREEELFF	TGTGCCACCAGCAGGCGGGAAGAGGAGCTGTTTTTT
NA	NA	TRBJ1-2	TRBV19	CASSRGALYGYTF	TGTGCCAGTAGTCGGGGGGCCCTCTATGGCTACACCTTC
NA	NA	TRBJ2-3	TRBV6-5	CASSTNRDTDTQYF	TGTGCCAGCAGTACCAACAGGGACACAGATACGCAGTATTTT
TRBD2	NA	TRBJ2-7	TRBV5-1	CASSLGHSSGSLEQYF	TGCGCCAGCAGCTTGGGACACTCTAGCGGGAGTCTCGAGCAGTACTTC
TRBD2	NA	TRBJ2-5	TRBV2	CASSPGTSVPETQYF	TGTGCCAGCAGCCCCGGGACTAGCGTCCCGGAGACCCAGTACTTC
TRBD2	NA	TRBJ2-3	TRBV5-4	CASSFGIAGGQYF	TGTGCCAGCAGCTTTGGGATAGCGGGTGGGCAGTATTTT
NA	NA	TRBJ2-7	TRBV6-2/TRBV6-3	CASSYLDGEQYF	TGTGCCAGCAGTTACCTAGACGGCGAGCAGTACTTC
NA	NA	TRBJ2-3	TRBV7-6	CASSLALGPGSTDTQYF	TGTGCCAGCAGCTTAGCTTTGGGCCCGGGCAGCACAGATACGCAGTATTTT
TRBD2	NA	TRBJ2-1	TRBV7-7	CASSPRTSGPGGEQFF	TGTGCCAGCAGCCCTCGGACTAGCGGGCCTGGCGGGGAGCAGTTCTTC
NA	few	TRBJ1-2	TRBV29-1	CSVSARASYGYTF	TGCAGCGTGTCGGCTCGGGCCAGCTATGGCTACACCTTC
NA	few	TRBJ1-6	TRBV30	CAWFSPPNSPLHF	TGTGCCTGGTTCTCTCCTCCAAATTCACCCCTCCACTTT
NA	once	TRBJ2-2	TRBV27	CASTTGYGELFF	TGTGCCAGCACGACCGGGTACGGGGAGCTGTTTTTT
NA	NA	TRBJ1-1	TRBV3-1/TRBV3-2	CASSREGFATEAFF	TGTGCCAGCAGCCGGGAGGGGTTCGCCACTGAAGCTTTCTTT
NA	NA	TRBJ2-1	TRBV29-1	CSASEHEQFF	TGCAGCGCTTCAGAACATGAGCAGTTCTTC
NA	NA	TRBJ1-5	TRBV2	CASRRRQTDQPQHF	TGTGCCAGCAGACGTAGACAGACCGATCAGCCCCAGCATTTT
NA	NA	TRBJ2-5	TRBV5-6	CASSFGIAQETQYF	TGTGCCAGCAGCTTTGGTATCGCTCAAGAGACCCAGTACTTC
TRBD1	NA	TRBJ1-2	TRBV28	CASTYSWTGGSLYGYTF	TGTGCCAGCACGTACTCGTGGACAGGGGGCTCGTTGTATGGCTACACCTTC
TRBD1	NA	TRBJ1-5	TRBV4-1	CASSQVSGTGRGFNQPQHF	TGCGCCAGCAGCCAAGTATCGGGGACAGGACGGGGATTTAATCAGCCCCAGCATTTT
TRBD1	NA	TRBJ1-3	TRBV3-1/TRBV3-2	CASSRTGLGGNTIYF	TGTGCCAGCAGCCGGACAGGGCTGGGGGGAAACACCATATATTTT
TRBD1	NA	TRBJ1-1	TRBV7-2	CASSRDRGRTTEAFF	TGTGCCAGCAGTCGGGACAGGGGGCGGACCACTGAAGCTTTCTTT
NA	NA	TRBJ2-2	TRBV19	CASSPVGNAGELFF	TGTGCCAGTAGTCCAGTGGGCAACGCCGGGGAGCTGTTTTTT
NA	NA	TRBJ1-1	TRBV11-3	CASSLMGGNTEAFF	TGTGCCAGCAGCTTGATGGGGGGGAACACTGAAGCTTTCTTT
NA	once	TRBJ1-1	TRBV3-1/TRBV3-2	CASSQSLVEAFF	TGTGCCAGCAGCCAATCCTTGGTAGAAGCTTTCTTT